The 8 T cell receptor beta chains given below trace back to one sample, sequenced in a study of blood T cell repertoires in COVID-19. Here immunoSEQ multiplex PCR was the method, and the copy in TCRdb shows in-frame clones only, minus some. The sample contains 190,000 or so clones, approximately 83% of which appear only once. Sequenced material: PBMCs or T cells enriched from blood (not recorded which). The receptor set was obtained from a man aged 40-49 years who had recovered from COVID-19.

This clone appeared a single time. The rearrangement links TRBV10-3 to TRBJ1-5; 7 bases map to TRBD1. The V segment lost 5 bases and the J segment 2 bases; nucleotides outside the gene matches: 3. This CDR3 contains 14 residues. Germline V gene lookup returns CDR1 ENHRY and CDR2 SYGVKD. The CDR3 sequence: CAISSDRGNQPQHF. The CDR3 DNA is TGTGCCATCAGTTCTGACAGGGGCAATCAGCCCCAGCATTTT.

The chain recombines TRBV27 with TRBJ2-7, with TRBD2 matching over 8 bases. Per germline, CDR1 MNHEY and CDR2 SMNVEV (reference sequence). The CDR3 sequence is 18 residues long. V trimming: 5 bases; J trimming: 6 bases; junction bases outside the gene matches: 21. The CDR3 DNA reads TGTGCCAGCAGTAAAAGGGCTAGCGGGCCTAATCAAAGGCGCGAGCAGTACTTC. Its protein is CASSKRASGPNQRREQYF.

The chain couples TRBV11-2 to TRBJ2-7, with TRBD2 matching over 10 bases. CDR3 length: 16 amino acids. In germline, CDR1 is SGHAT, CDR2 FQNNGV. V lost 4 bases and J lost 2; bases outside the gene matches: 8. The CDR3 is CASSSQRGGVTYEQYF. CDR3 nucleotides: TGTGCCAGCAGCTCACAGCGGGGGGGCGTGACCTACGAGCAGTACTTC.

The chain has TRBV9 and TRBJ2-1; 9 bases map to TRBD2. Trimming removed 4 bases from V and 8 bases from J; junction bases left unmatched: 13. CDR1 and CDR2 from the germline V gene are SGDLS and YYNGEE. CDR3 length: 16 amino acids. The CDR3 sequence: CASSTRGAGGPHEQFF. DNA for the CDR3: TGTGCCAGCAGCACACGGGGCGCGGGGGGGCCTCATGAGCAGTTCTTC. Drawing the rest from reference TRBV9 and TRBJ2-1, the complete variable domain is DSGVTQTPKHLITATGQRVTLRCSPRSGDLSVYWYQQSLDQGLQFLIQYYNGEERAKGNILERFSAQQFPDLHSELNLSSLELGDSALYFCASSTRGAGGPHEQFFGPGTRLTVL.

The V gene is TRBV2, the J gene TRBJ2-2, with TRBD2 as a possible D gene (6 bases). CDR3 size: 14 residues. V lost 4 bases and J 6 bases, leaving 12 bases between the germline ends. Germline V gene lookup returns CDR1 SNHLY and CDR2 FYNNEI. The CDR3, as DNA: TGTGCCAGCAGTGGTGTAGGGACTCCCGGGGAGCTGTTTTTT. Protein sequence: CASSGVGTPGELFF.

The chain combines TRBV19 with TRBJ2-7, with 10 positions matching TRBD1. With 5 bases clipped from V and 5 bases from J, the junction kept 12 bases outside the gene matches. This CDR3 contains 16 residues. CDR1 is LNHDA, CDR2 SQIVND, per germline (reference sequence). This CDR3 reads CASSARRDRGRHEQYF. CDR3 sequence (DNA): TGTGCCAGTAGTGCCCGAAGGGACAGGGGAAGGCACGAGCAGTACTTC.

The chain links TRBV4-3 to TRBJ1-2; TRBD1 matches at 7 bases. The CDR3 covers 15 residues. The germline CDR1 and CDR2 sequences are LGHNA and YSLEER. Losses at the gene ends were 0 bases for V and 7 bases for J; bases not matched to a gene: 8. The CDR3 protein is CASSQDGRGGGGYTF. The CDR3 DNA is TGCGCCAGCAGCCAAGATGGAAGAGGGGGCGGTGGCTACACCTTC.

V and J are TRBV10-3 and TRBJ2-7, with D tentatively TRBD2 (6 bases). The germline V gene has CDR1 ENHRY and CDR2 SYGVKD. CDR3 length equals 14 residues. Trimming removed 0 bases at V and 4 bases at J, with 10 bases between. The CDR3 loop reads CAISESGLEYEQYF. The CDR3 region has the DNA TGTGCCATCAGTGAGTCGGGACTCGAATACGAGCAGTACTTC.